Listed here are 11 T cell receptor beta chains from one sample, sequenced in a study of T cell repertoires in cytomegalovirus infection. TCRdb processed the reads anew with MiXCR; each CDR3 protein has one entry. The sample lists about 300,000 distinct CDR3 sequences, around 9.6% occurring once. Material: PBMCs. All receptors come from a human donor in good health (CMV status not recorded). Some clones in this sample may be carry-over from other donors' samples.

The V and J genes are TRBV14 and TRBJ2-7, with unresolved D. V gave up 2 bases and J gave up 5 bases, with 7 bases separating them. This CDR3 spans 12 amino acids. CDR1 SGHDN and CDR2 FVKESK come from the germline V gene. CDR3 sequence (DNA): TGTGCCAGCAGCCAATATCCAGACGAGCAGTACTTC. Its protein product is CASSQYPDEQYF.

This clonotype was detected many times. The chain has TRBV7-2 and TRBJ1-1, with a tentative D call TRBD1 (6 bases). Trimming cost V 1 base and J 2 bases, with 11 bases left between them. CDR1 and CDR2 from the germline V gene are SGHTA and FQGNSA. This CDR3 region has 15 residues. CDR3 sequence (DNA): TGTGCCAGCAGCTTAGTTACGGGACAAAACACTGAAGCTTTCTTT. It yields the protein CASSLVTGQNTEAFF.

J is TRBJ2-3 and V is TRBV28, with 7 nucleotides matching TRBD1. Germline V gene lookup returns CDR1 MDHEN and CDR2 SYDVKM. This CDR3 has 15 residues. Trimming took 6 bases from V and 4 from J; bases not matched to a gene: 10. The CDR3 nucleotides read TGTGCCAGCAGCCCCGCGAGGGGGCCTGCAGATACGCAGTATTTT. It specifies CASSPARGPADTQYF.

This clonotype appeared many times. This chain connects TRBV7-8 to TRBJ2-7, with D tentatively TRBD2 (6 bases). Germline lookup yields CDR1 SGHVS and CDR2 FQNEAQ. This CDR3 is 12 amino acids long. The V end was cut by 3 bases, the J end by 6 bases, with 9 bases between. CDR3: CASSFAGSEQYV. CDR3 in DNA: TGTGCCAGCAGCTTCGCGGGATCCGAGCAGTACGTC.

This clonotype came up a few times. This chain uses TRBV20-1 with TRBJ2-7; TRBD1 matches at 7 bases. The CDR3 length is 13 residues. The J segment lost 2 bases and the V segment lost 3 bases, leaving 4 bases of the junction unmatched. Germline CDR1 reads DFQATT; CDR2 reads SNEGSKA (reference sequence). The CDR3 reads CSARPDRAYEQYF. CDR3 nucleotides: TGCAGTGCTAGGCCTGACAGGGCCTACGAGCAGTACTTC.

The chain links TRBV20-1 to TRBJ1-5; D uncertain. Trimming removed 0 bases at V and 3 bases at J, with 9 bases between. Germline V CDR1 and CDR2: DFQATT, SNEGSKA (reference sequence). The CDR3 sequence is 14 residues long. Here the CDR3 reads CSAREGLNNQPQHF. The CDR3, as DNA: TGCAGTGCTAGAGAGGGCCTGAACAATCAGCCCCAGCATTTT.

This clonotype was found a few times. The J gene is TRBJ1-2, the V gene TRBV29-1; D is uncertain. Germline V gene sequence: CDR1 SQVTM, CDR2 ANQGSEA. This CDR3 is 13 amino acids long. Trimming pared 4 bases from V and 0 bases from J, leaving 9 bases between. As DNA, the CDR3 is TGCAGCGTTGGAGGGTTATCTAACTATGGCTACACCTTC. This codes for CSVGGLSNYGYTF.

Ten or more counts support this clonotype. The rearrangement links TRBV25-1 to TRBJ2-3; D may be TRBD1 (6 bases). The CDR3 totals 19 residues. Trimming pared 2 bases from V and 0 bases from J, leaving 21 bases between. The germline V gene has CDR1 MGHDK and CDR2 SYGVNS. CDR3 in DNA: TGTGCCAGCAGTGAAACTAGTTCCCGGGCAGGGGCTAGCACAGATACGCAGTATTTT. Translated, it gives CASSETSSRAGASTDTQYF.

CDR3 nucleotides: TGTGCCAGCTCACCACCGGGACTAGCGTCCCCAGATACGCAGTATTTT. Its translation is CASSPPGLASPDTQYF. V usage is TRBV18 and J usage is TRBJ2-3; 10 nucleotides line up with TRBD2. The CDR3 runs to 16 residues. J was trimmed by 4 bases and V by 0 bases; bases with no gene match: 4. Germline loops: CDR1 KGHSH, CDR2 LQKENI.

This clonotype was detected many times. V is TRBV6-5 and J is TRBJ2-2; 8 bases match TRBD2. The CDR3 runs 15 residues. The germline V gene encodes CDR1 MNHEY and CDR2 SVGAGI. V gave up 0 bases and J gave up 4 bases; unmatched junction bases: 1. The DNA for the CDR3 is TGTGCCAGCAGTTACTCCCGGGGGGGCACCGGGGAGCTGTTTTTT. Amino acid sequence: CASSYSRGGTGELFF.

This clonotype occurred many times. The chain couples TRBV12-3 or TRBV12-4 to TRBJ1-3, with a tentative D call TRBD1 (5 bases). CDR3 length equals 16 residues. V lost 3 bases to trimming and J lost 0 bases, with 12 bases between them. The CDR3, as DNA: TGTGCCAGCAGTTTGTATGGGGGTGGCTCTGGAAACACCATATATTTT. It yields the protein CASSLYGGGSGNTIYF.